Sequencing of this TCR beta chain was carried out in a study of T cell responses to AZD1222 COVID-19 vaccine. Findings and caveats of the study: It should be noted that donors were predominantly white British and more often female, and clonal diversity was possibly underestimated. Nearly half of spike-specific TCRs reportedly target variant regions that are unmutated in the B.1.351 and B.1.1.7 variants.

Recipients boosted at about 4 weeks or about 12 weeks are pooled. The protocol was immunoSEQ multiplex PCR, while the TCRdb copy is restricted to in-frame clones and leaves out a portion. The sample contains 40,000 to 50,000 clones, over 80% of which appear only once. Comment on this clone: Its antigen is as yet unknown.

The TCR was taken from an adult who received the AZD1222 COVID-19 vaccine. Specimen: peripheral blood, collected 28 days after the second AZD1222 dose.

For the CDR3, the DNA is TGTGCCAGCACTCCCGGGTATAGCAATCAGCCCCAGCATTTT. Translating gives CASTPGYSNQPQHF. The rearrangement joins TRBV3-1 (or the pseudogene TRBV3-2) to TRBJ1-5; no definite D call. Germline V CDR1 and CDR2: LGHDT, YNNKEL (reference sequence). Trimming removed 7 bases at V and 0 bases at J, with 10 bases between. This CDR3 contains 14 residues.